This passage covers 25 T cell receptor beta chains from one sample sequenced in a study of blood T cell repertoires in COVID-19. The repertoire was sequenced with immunoSEQ multiplex PCR; TCRdb's copy has only in-frame clones and lacks some. The data contain around 210,000 clones, more than 65% of them seen just once; the ten biggest clones take up about 13%. The sample consisted of peripheral blood. These receptors were obtained from a human donor in a cohort sampled during active COVID-19.

This sequence joins TRBV7-9 and TRBJ2-4, with 7 bases lining up with TRBD1. Germline CDR1 reads SEHNR; CDR2 reads FQNEAQ (reference sequence). The J segment lost 5 bases and the V segment lost 3 bases, leaving 4 bases of the junction unmatched. The CDR3 spans 14 residues. Written as DNA, the CDR3 is TGTGCCAGCAGCTTGCGGACAGGCGAAAACATTCAGTACTTC. This encodes CASSLRTGENIQYF. The whole variable domain, remainder taken from reference TRBV7-9 and TRBJ2-4, is DTGVSQNPRHKITKRGQNVTFRCDPISEHNRLYWYRQTLGQGPEFLTYFQNEAQLEKSRLLSDRFSAERPKGSFSTLEIQRTEQGDSAMYLCASSLRTGENIQYFGAGTRLSVL.

V is TRBV7-9 and J is TRBJ2-1; the match to TRBD2 covers 10 bases. The CDR3 length is 18 residues. CDR1 SEHNR and CDR2 FQNEAQ come from the germline V gene (reference sequence). Trimming at V came to 5 bases and at J to 0 bases, leaving 10 bases not matched to a gene. CDR3 DNA sequence: TGTGCCAGCAGCACCCACGGGGCTAGCGGGAGCTCCTACAATGAGCAGTTCTTC. Translation: CASSTHGASGSSYNEQFF.

The chain combines TRBV28 with TRBJ2-4; D gene unclear. V lost 7 bases to trimming and J lost 2 bases, with 15 bases between them. This CDR3 comprises 15 residues. From germline, CDR1 is MDHEN and CDR2 SYDVKM. The CDR3 coding sequence is TGTGCCAGCAAAGACCATTTAGACTCCAAAAACATTCAGTACTTC. The encoded protein is CASKDHLDSKNIQYF.

The V gene is TRBV19, the J gene TRBJ1-6, with D tentatively TRBD1 (6 bases). The germline CDR1 and CDR2 sequences are LNHDA and SQIVND (reference sequence). CDR3 length: 14 residues. Trimming stripped 8 bases from V and 7 bases from J, with 15 bases between. The CDR3 loop reads CASRLQGGNSPLHF. The CDR3 nucleotides are TGTGCCAGTCGTTTACAGGGCGGAAATTCACCCCTCCACTTT.

The DNA for the CDR3 is TGCGCCAGCAGCAATAAATGGGGACAGGATAATTCACCCCTCCACTTT. Translating gives CASSNKWGQDNSPLHF. The rearrangement joins TRBV5-1 to TRBJ1-6; 8 bases line up with TRBD1. After removal of 4 bases from V and 5 bases from J, the junction contained 8 bases not matched to a gene. The germline gives CDR1 SGHRS, CDR2 YFSETQ. The CDR3 runs 16 residues.

The chain carries TRBV20-1 and TRBJ2-3; D is uncertain. Germline assignment: CDR1 DFQATT and CDR2 SNEGSKA (reference sequence). This CDR3 is 10 amino acids long. Trimming cost V 7 bases and J 5 bases, with 7 bases left between them. CDR3 nucleotide sequence: TGCAGTGTCCTGAGAGATACGCAGTATTTT. Translating it yields CSVLRDTQYF.

The chain uses TRBV7-2 and TRBJ2-5; D possibly corresponds to TRBD1 (6 bases). Trimming removed 3 bases at V and 4 bases at J, with 9 bases between. Germline loops: CDR1 SGHTA, CDR2 FQGNSA. The CDR3 is made up of 13 amino acids. The CDR3 nucleotides are TGTGCCAGCAGCTTTGGACAGACAGAGACCCAGTACTTC. This sequence encodes CASSFGQTETQYF. Looking up the rest from reference TRBV7-2 and TRBJ2-5 gives the full variable domain: GAGVSQSPSNKVTEKGKDVELRCDPISGHTALYWYRQSLGQGLEFLIYFQGNSAPDKSGLPSDRFSAERTGGSVSTLTIQRTQQEDSAVYLCASSFGQTETQYFGPGTRLLVL.

The chain recombines TRBV18 with TRBJ1-1; 7 bases line up with TRBD1. From germline, CDR1 is KGHSH and CDR2 LQKENI. J lost 0 bases, V lost 5 bases, and 6 bases had no gene match. The CDR3 is 15 amino acids. The CDR3 coding sequence is TGTGCCAGCTCAGCTTTTGGACAGGTGAACACTGAAGCTTTCTTT. Amino acids: CASSAFGQVNTEAFF.

In its sample, this clone was seen once. The genes are TRBV10-1 and TRBJ2-7; D is possibly TRBD2 (8 bases). Trimming took off 6 bases at V and 4 bases at J, with 22 bases between the two ends. Germline assignment: CDR1 WNHNN and CDR2 SYGVQD (reference sequence). The CDR3 loop spans 16 amino acids. For the CDR3, the DNA is TGCGCCAGCAGCGGGGACAGCGGGAGTACAGCATACGAGCAGTACTTC. Translating gives CASSGDSGSTAYEQYF.

The rearrangement links TRBV15 to TRBJ2-3, with 14 nucleotides matching TRBD2. V dropped 6 bases and J dropped 6; count of bases not matched to a gene: 5. The germline V gene has CDR1 LNHNV and CDR2 YYDKDF (reference sequence). The CDR3 sequence is 15 residues long. DNA for the CDR3: TGTGCCACCAGGACTAGCGGGAGGGCCAGGGATACGCAGTATTTT. Protein product: CATRTSGRARDTQYF.

The chain combines TRBV5-6 with TRBJ1-2; a weak D match, TRBD1 (6 bases). CDR3 length: 16 amino acids. The germline CDR1 and CDR2 sequences are SGHDT and YYEEEE. Trimming pared 0 bases from V and 4 bases from J, leaving 16 bases between. CDR3 residues: CASSLEIGRDTYGYTF. As DNA, the CDR3 is TGTGCCAGCAGCTTGGAGATTGGTAGGGACACCTATGGCTACACCTTC.

This chain joins TRBV27 and TRBJ2-2; TRBD1 agrees at 11 bases. V was pared by 6 bases and J by 8 bases, with 8 bases of the junction left unmatched. The CDR3 is 15 residues long. The germline V gene has CDR1 MNHEY and CDR2 SMNVEV (reference sequence). CDR3 coding DNA: TGTGCCAGCAGAGGGTGGGACAGGGGGGAAGGGGAGCTGTTTTTT. As protein: CASRGWDRGEGELFF.

The V call is TRBV7-2, the J call TRBJ1-2; maybe TRBD1 (5 bases). Germline V lookup: CDR1 SGHTA, CDR2 FQGNSA. V lost 1 base and J lost 7, with 10 bases in between. This CDR3 has 13 residues. The CDR3 sequence is CASSLETDGGYTF. The CDR3 DNA reads TGTGCCAGCAGCTTAGAGACAGACGGTGGCTACACCTTC.

At least ten counts were recorded for this clone. This rearrangement joins TRBV4-1 to TRBJ2-5; no definite D call. Trimming pared 0 bases from V and 1 base from J, leaving 3 bases between. This CDR3 comprises 13 residues. CDR1 and CDR2 from the germline V gene are MGHRA and YSYEKL. CDR3 loop: CASSQEAQETQYF. Here the CDR3 DNA reads TGCGCCAGCAGCCAAGAGGCCCAAGAGACCCAGTACTTC.

The V and J genes are TRBV5-5 and TRBJ2-7, with 10 bases identical to TRBD2. Germline V lookup: CDR1 SGHKS, CDR2 YYEKEE (reference sequence). The CDR3 is 16 residues long. V was clipped by 4 bases and J by 3 bases; unmatched bases: 10. As DNA, the CDR3 is TGTGCCAGCAGCCCCCATAGCGGGAGGACTATCTACGAGCAGTACTTC. This sequence encodes CASSPHSGRTIYEQYF.

The chain couples TRBV5-1 to TRBJ2-1, with a weak D call TRBD1 (7 bases). The V gene lost 0 bases and the J gene lost 2 bases, with 15 bases spanning the gap. Germline values: CDR1 SGHRS, CDR2 YFSETQ. The CDR3 is 17 residues long. The CDR3 DNA is TGCGCCAGCAGCTTGGGACAGGGCGGAGGGGCCTACAATGAGCAGTTCTTC. Residues: CASSLGQGGGAYNEQFF.

The chain uses TRBV6-5 and TRBJ1-1; D may be TRBD1 (5 bases). This CDR3 contains 13 residues. V gave up 0 bases and J gave up 6 bases, with 8 bases separating them. From germline, CDR1 is MNHEY and CDR2 SVGAGI. CDR3 sequence (DNA): TGTGCCAGCAGTTACTCTAGGGGTTCTGAAGCTTTCTTT. It is translated as CASSYSRGSEAFF.

The chain links TRBV2 to TRBJ2-7, with TRBD1 identical over 9 bases. The length of the CDR3 is 16 residues. Germline V CDR1 and CDR2: SNHLY, FYNNEI. V shed 5 bases and J 1 base; nucleotides not matched to a gene: 9. The CDR3 reads CASSYLGTGKSYEQYF. The CDR3 region has the DNA TGTGCCAGCAGTTACCTCGGGACAGGGAAGTCCTACGAGCAGTACTTC.

V gene TRBV18 combines with J gene TRBJ2-2; TRBD1 matches at 9 bases. This CDR3 comprises 16 residues. The germline CDR1 and CDR2 sequences are KGHSH and LQKENI. The J segment lost 4 bases and the V segment lost 2 bases, leaving 5 bases of the junction unmatched. The CDR3 protein is CASSPTGQGRTGELFF. CDR3 sequence (DNA): TGTGCCAGCTCACCAACGGGACAGGGCCGCACCGGGGAGCTGTTTTTT.

This clone has at least ten counts. This CDR3 is CASSFGVVTGGISGNTIYF. For the CDR3, the DNA is TGTGCCAGCAGCTTCGGTGTGGTGACAGGGGGCATCTCTGGAAACACCATATATTTT. This rearrangement joins TRBV7-9 to TRBJ1-3; 10 bases line up with TRBD1. V dropped 3 bases and J dropped 0; count of bases not matched to a gene: 11. Germline V gene sequence: CDR1 SEHNR, CDR2 FQNEAQ (reference sequence). This CDR3 is 19 amino acids long. The variable domain in full, completed from reference TRBV7-9 and TRBJ1-3, reads DTGVSQNPRHKITKRGQNVTFRCDPISEHNRLYWYRQTLGQGPEFLTYFQNEAQLEKSRLLSDRFSAERPKGSFSTLEIQRTEQGDSAMYLCASSFGVVTGGISGNTIYFGEGSWLTVV.

In its sample, this clone was seen once. This chain joins TRBV3-1 (or the pseudogene TRBV3-2) and TRBJ2-2; 12 bases fit TRBD2. The CDR3 has 16 amino acids. CDR1 and CDR2 from the germline V gene are LGHDT and YNNKEL (reference sequence). Trimming at V came to 3 bases and at J to 7 bases, leaving 6 bases not matched to a gene. The CDR3 loop reads CASSQTSGSLNGELFF. DNA for the CDR3: TGTGCCAGCAGCCAGACTAGCGGGAGTTTGAACGGGGAGCTGTTTTTT.

The chain carries TRBV7-9 and TRBJ1-4; TRBD1 matches 8 bases. CDR1 SEHNR and CDR2 FQNEAQ come from the germline V gene (reference sequence). The J segment lost 8 bases and the V segment lost 5 bases, leaving 7 bases of the junction unmatched. The CDR3 covers 14 residues. CDR3 amino acids: CASSRDRGGEKLFF. In nucleotides, the CDR3 is TGTGCCAGCAGCCGAGACAGGGGAGGGGAAAAACTGTTTTTT.

As for this clone: One junction end disagrees with the germline gene, perhaps due to a read error. This chain connects TRBV28 to TRBJ2-7, with 8 bases aligning to TRBD2. The CDR3 is made up of 15 amino acids. CDR1 is MDHEN and CDR2 is SYDVKM in the germline V gene. CDR3 protein: CASSFSSGSSHEQYF. CDR3 coding DNA: TGTGCCAGCAGTTTTTCAAGCGGGAGCTCCCACGAGCAGTACTTC. Full variable domain (missing parts from reference TRBV28 and TRBJ2-7): DVKVTQSSRYLVKRTGEKVFLECVQDMDHENMFWYRQDPGLGLRLIYFSYDVKMKEKGDIPEGYSVSREKKERFSLILESASTNQTSMYLCASSFSSGSSHEQYFGPGTRLTVT.

This chain connects TRBV29-1 to TRBJ2-7, with 8 bases matching TRBD1. The CDR3 has 14 residues. From germline, CDR1 is SQVTM and CDR2 ANQGSEA. Unmatched junction bases numbered 10, after V lost 5 bases and J lost 4 bases. This CDR3 reads CSVYTGTGEYEQYF. CDR3 bases: TGCAGCGTTTACACCGGGACAGGAGAGTACGAGCAGTACTTC.

The genes are TRBV27 and TRBJ2-7; possibly TRBD2 for D (6 bases). CDR3 length: 14 amino acids. Germline V gene data show CDR1 as MNHEY and CDR2 as SMNVEV (reference sequence). V was trimmed by 6 bases and J by 9 bases, leaving 21 bases between them. In nucleotides, the CDR3 is TGTGCCAGCAGCTCCTCGGGACTCCACGGCGGGCAGTACTTC. Protein: CASSSSGLHGGQYF.